This entry is about one T cell receptor beta chain. This clonotype showed up many times. Its cognate antigen has yet to be identified. Base qualities are missing; no much larger clone stands one base away. From the cysteine through the phenylalanine, the CDR3 covers 13 amino acids. The retained sequence is limited to the CDR3, 39 bases, with the frame set at the first base. The V and J ends are trimmed by 3 bases and 5 bases, leaving 11 bases between them. Reading the germline V gene gives CDR1 SGHVS and CDR2 FQNEAQ. These data originate in a study of T cells in Graves' hyperthyroidism and ophthalmopathy (dated by TCRdb to between 2017 and 2020). Looking at the study overall: Peripheral blood samples were taken at initial diagnosis, before any treatment was given. After blood sampling, hyperthyroidism patients were treated with methimazole at a starting dose of 30 mg daily, and ophthalmopathy patients were treated with high-dose intravenous methylprednisolone. The paper reports TCR Vbeta CDR3 sequencing of approximately 140 peripheral blood samples: under 45 ophthalmopathy, fewer than 85 hyperthyroidism and around 17 progressor patients. Whether ophthalmopathy could be predicted prospectively was tested in an independent validation cohort made up of fewer than 20 hyperthyroidism patients plus 17 patients who later progressed to ophthalmopathy. A discovery cohort of fewer than 110 patients, roughly 43 with Graves' ophthalmopathy and about 58 with stable Graves' hyperthyroidism, was used to find distinguishing TCR V-J signatures. In addition, the study compared T-cell repertoires in thyroid tissue and in blood from several Graves' hyperthyroidism patients. For training and testing, the 80 to 100 patients in the discovery cohort were randomly divided in a 7:3 ratio.

Ophthalmopathy patients had moderately to severely active disease, Clinical Activity Score of at least 3, NOSPECS grade of at least 4, and duration under 3 months. Exclusion was applied to patients with uncontrolled infections, other autoimmune diseases, pregnancy or lactation. Diagnoses were based on clinical symptoms, serum thyroxine and TRAb, thyroid ultrasound and orbital computed tomography. Ficoll-Paque density gradient centrifugation was used to isolate PBMCs from approximately 11 ml of fresh peripheral blood. Trizol reagent was used to extract total RNA, and RNA quality was then checked on an Agilent 2100 Bioanalyzer. The TCR beta CDR3 regions were amplified from RNA transcripts. For the first round of RT-PCR on the TCR CDR3, the HTBI primer set was used together with the Qiagen OneStep RT-PCR kit. Libraries were constructed in a second round of multiplex PCR, after which size selection and purification were carried out. Paired-end sequencing of the libraries was performed with 100 bp reads on an Illumina HiSeq2000. Per the source publication's procedure: Raw data were processed with SOAPnuke, discarding reads with adapters, uncalled bases, mean Phred below 15, or no exact constant-primer or identifier match. COPE v1.2.5 was used to merge high-quality paired reads, and clonotypes were defined as unique nucleotide sequences. MiTCR v1.1 was used to align clonotypes to the IMGT TRBV, TRBD and TRBJ reference segments. The analysis was restricted to V-J combinations with a frequency above 0.0001, which together covered 99.2% of the repertoires. The TCS score was defined as F50 (clonal expansion) divided by E x V (chaos), with BLOSUM62-based TCRdist calculated between CDR3 peptides within each V-J. Welch's t-statistics and random forest reduced 500 to 650 V-J features to about 13, which were used in a naive Bayes classifier (R e1071). Using fastp at Q25 and MiXCR, TCRdb reprocessed the public reads and kept productive beta chains. A single entry per CDR3 protein holds the most common genes and DNA from its merged rows. The authors' filters were not applied to this entry. The sample profile shows roughly 350,000 distinct CDR3 sequences; roughly an eighth of them were found once. The top ten clonotypes cover 30% to 40% of the sample.

Paper-wide results and their limitations: Sample size was not statistically predetermined, and investigators were not blinded to group allocation. Blood samples also contained most of the expanded thyroid clonotypes (frequency above 0.001), which suggests that blood repertoires may reflect thyroid immune responses. In cross-validation, a model built on a 13 V-J signature told ophthalmopathy apart from stable hyperthyroidism with under 90% sensitivity and about 81% specificity, and in testing the same model reached 80%/75%. In validation, the model predicted progression to ophthalmopathy with 55% to 71% sensitivity and 72% to 75% specificity, a median of around 6.6 months before onset.

The chain is encoded by TRBV7-8 joined to TRBJ2-7; a tentative D match to TRBD1 spans 6 bases. The receptor comes from a woman between 40 and 55 years old with Graves' ophthalmopathy. Sequencing was done on a sample of blood. The CDR3 region: CASSFRTDHEQYF. The nucleotides are TGTGCCAGCAGCTTTAGGACAGACCACGAGCAGTACTTC.